This T cell receptor (beta chain) was recorded in a study of cytomegalovirus exposure and HLA in healthy donors. Findings of the study overall: It emerged from a later analysis that several of the most significant clusters appeared to be linked to common viral pathogens. V segments that were indistinguishable, TRBV6-2 and TRBV6-3 among them, were omitted from analysis.

CDR3 length: 12 residues. CDR1 and CDR2 from the germline V gene are MNHNY and SVGAGI (reference sequence). The V end lost 10 bases, the J end lost 4 bases, and 11 bases lay between the germline ends. PCR used 60 Vbeta primers and 13 Jbeta primers. Data came from immunoSEQ multiplex PCR; TCRdb stores just in-frame clones and leaves some out. The table shows around 180,000 clones, with 70% to 80% occurring only once. About this clone: Its antigen is not identified.

The sequence came from a woman between 45 and 60 years old in good health and CMV-seronegative. The sample comprised PBMCs. The chain joins TRBV6-6 to TRBJ2-1; possible D gene TRBD2, 5 bases. CDR3 loop: CATGGLYNEQFF. CDR3 bases: TGTGCCACCGGAGGTTTGTACAATGAGCAGTTCTTC.